This T cell receptor (beta chain) originates from a study of human T cells and chemical hapten exposure (dated by TCRdb to the early 2020s). Broadly, across the study: For sensitization, 2% DPC in acetone was applied to a roughly 2 cm by roughly 2 cm area of upper inner arm skin. The libraries were sequenced as a pool, and the TCR yield per sample differed mostly because of small variations in library volumes within the pool. Patch testing on the upper back used Finn chambers containing 0.01% DPC, with scoring done after 6 days according to International Contact Dermatitis Research Group standards. Blood samples were taken from patients before sensitization (week 0) and at 2, 6 and about 24 weeks after DPC sensitization. Under 30 alopecia patients gave blood for TCR sequencing at one to four time points (pre-sensitization, 2, 6 and 24 weeks). Alopecia areata with under or over 50% scalp involvement, alopecia totalis and alopecia universalis were represented in the patient cohort, which was mostly female. The study tracked peripheral blood TCR repertoire changes in vivo during primary and secondary sensitization to the hapten diphenylcyclopropenone (DPC) in alopecia patients. Throughout the study period of 20 to 30 weeks, patients also received therapeutic DPC doses to the scalp every week.

Deletion took 2 bases off V and 4 bases off J, with a span of 18 bases between the germline ends. Via the germline V gene, CDR1 is MNHEY and CDR2 SVGAGI. The CDR3 covers 16 residues, taking in both the cysteine and the phenylalanine. Just CDR3 DNA is preserved here, 48 bases in frame from base 1. The library was obtained by RACE. The run used a NextSeq 500. During library preparation, unique molecular identifiers were attached to individual cDNA molecules so that TCRs could be counted quantitatively and reproducibly. From each blood RNA sample, both TCR alpha and TCR beta chains were sequenced. As for the original processing: A median of around 100,000 TCRs per sample was observed, with a range of about 20,000 to 700,000. The Decombinator software suite was used to annotate the V, J and CDR3 of the TCR reads. To make PS versus PT1 abundance plots, every sample was subsampled to the same number of TCRs (28,000). TCRs were defined as expanded if absent before sensitization and observed at least eight times at the 2-week time point. TCRdb reanalyzed the raw reads on its own, using fastp at Q25 for trimming and MiXCR for clone calling, and kept in-frame beta chains. Under each unique CDR3 protein, matching rows form one entry showing the most common genes and DNA. The V and J calls and clone size are TCRdb's, not the authors'. For this sample there are around 330,000 distinct CDR3 sequences; about 5% appear just once. The top ten constitute around 8% of the sample.

The time point label, as the study defines it: pre-sensitization, week 0. The treatment or condition label corresponds to: therapeutic diphenylcyclopropenone sensitization with weekly scalp DPC. Blood at each patch-test visit was drawn before the patch test was applied. Patients were eligible if aged 18 to 70, diagnosed with alopecia and judged suitable for DPC therapy, and pregnant patients were excluded. Total RNA was isolated from unfractionated whole blood collected in Tempus Blood RNA tubes. Here is what the overall study found, with its caveats: Because all patients had alopecia, a presumed autoimmune disease, the immune response of the patients might differ from that of healthy individuals. Repeated subsampling changed both the strength of the expansion versus patch-test correlation and the threshold at which the correlation became significant. Compared with pre-sensitization or healthy control sets, expanded TCRs formed significantly more large CDR3 similarity clusters, which is consistent with antigen-driven responses. Patch test score correlated positively with the number of PT1 expanded TCRs, reaching significance at thresholds 8, 16 and 32 but not at 4. The number of TCRs above 1 in 1000 frequency did not change with DPC sensitization; there was no evidence of global repertoire structure alterations.

Worth noting for this clonotype: The target of this receptor is not known. Nothing much larger sits one base from this clone, and base qualities are not available.

The sequencing here drew on whole blood, taken in connection with sensitization to the hapten diphenylcyclopropenone (DPC). The rearrangement joined TRBV6-5 to TRBJ2-7, and perhaps TRBD1 as D gene, on 5 matching bases. The TCR comes from a woman aged 18 to 35 with alopecia areata. Some clones in this sample may be carry-over from other donors' samples. The CDR3 here reads CASSYHSGSKGYEQYF. The bases read TGTGCCAGCAGTTACCATTCAGGGTCTAAGGGATACGAGCAGTACTTC.